This T cell receptor beta chain was retrieved from a study of control samples from healthy donors and cancer patients (dated by TCRdb to between 2020 and 2021). The germline V gene encodes CDR1 MNHEY and CDR2 SVGAGI. The CDR3 has 15 amino acids, counting the end cysteine and phenylalanine. Of all the DNA, just the CDR3 is kept, 45 bases in frame from base 1. Here V drops 6 bases and J drops 3 bases, and the junction holds 10 bases not matched to any gene. In the case of this clone: What antigen it recognizes has not been identified. Qualities for individual bases were not recorded, and no much larger clone is one base off.

The receptor library was made with the immunoSEQ multiplex PCR assay. TCRdb carries this immuneACCESS record with in-frame sequences only. Its versions omit some clonotypes, under half of them owing to an unresolved V gene in the studies checked, with the rest unexplained. The sample has 75,000 to 100,000 clones on record, about four fifths of them singletons. Approximately 2% of the sample belongs to the ten largest clones. The rearrangement joined TRBV6-5 to TRBJ2-7; TRBD1 agrees with 8 junctional bases. The sequence was obtained from a man aged 55 to 69 in good health. The sequencing input was blood. This receptor has the CDR3 CASRGTGGIDYEQYF. Here is the DNA: TGTGCCAGCAGGGGGACAGGCGGGATAGACTACGAGCAGTACTTC.